Presented here are 18 T cell receptor beta chains from one specimen sequenced in a study of cytomegalovirus exposure and HLA in healthy donors. The method was immunoSEQ multiplex PCR; TCRdb's version includes in-frame clones alone and lacks a portion of them. The sample gives around 150,000 clones, roughly 90% of which show up once; around 2.3% is in the top ten. Source material: PBMCs. All receptors come from a woman aged 18-30 years in good health and CMV-seronegative.

The genes are TRBV5-6 and TRBJ1-1; D unresolved. The CDR3 loop spans 12 amino acids. CDR1 and CDR2 (germline): SGHDT, YYEEEE. V dropped 1 base and J dropped 3 bases, with 4 bases sitting between them. CDR3 in amino acids: CASSLSYTEAFF. The DNA for the CDR3 is TGTGCCAGCAGCTTGTCCTACACTGAAGCTTTCTTT.

This sequence joins TRBV7-8 and TRBJ2-7, with 7 bases matching TRBD1. The length of the CDR3 is 14 residues. Trimming removed 4 bases from V and 5 bases from J; junction bases left unmatched: 8. CDR1 is SGHVS and CDR2 is FQNEAQ in the germline V gene. The CDR3 spells CASSWTGGLNEQYF. The CDR3 region has the DNA TGTGCCAGCAGCTGGACAGGCGGACTGAACGAGCAGTACTTC.

This chain links TRBV15 with TRBJ1-2; 7 bases fit TRBD1. The CDR3 runs to 14 residues. Trimming cost V 3 bases and J 11 bases; bases outside gene matches: 12. Germline loops: CDR1 LNHNV, CDR2 YYDKDF (reference sequence). The CDR3 nucleotides are TGTGCCACCAGCAGTTCTCGGACAGGCTCCCTGTACACCTTC. Translated: CATSSSRTGSLYTF.

V usage is TRBV29-1 and J usage is TRBJ1-4; the D gene is possibly TRBD1 (6 bases). The germline gives CDR1 SQVTM, CDR2 ANQGSEA. Trimming pared 6 bases from V and 9 bases from J, leaving 20 bases between. The CDR3 covers 14 residues. The CDR3 protein is CSVSDTTGLKKLFF. The CDR3 DNA follows: TGCAGCGTGTCCGACACTACAGGGTTGAAAAAACTGTTTTTT. The variable domain in full, with the rest retrieved from reference TRBV29-1 and TRBJ1-4, is SAVISQKPSRDICQRGTSLTIQCQVDSQVTMMFWYRQQPGQSLTLIATANQGSEATYESGFVIDKFPISRPNLTFSTLTVSNMSPEDSSIYLCSVSDTTGLKKLFFGSGTQLSVL.

The chain links TRBV15 to TRBJ1-2; TRBD1 matches 7 bases. CDR3 size: 13 residues. The germline V gene encodes CDR1 LNHNV and CDR2 YYDKDF (reference sequence). Germline trimming cut 5 bases from V and 8 bases from J; bases unmatched to any gene: 8. Here the CDR3 reads CATSFGQAEGYTF. CDR3 sequence (DNA): TGTGCCACCAGCTTCGGACAGGCGGAGGGCTACACCTTC.

For the CDR3, the DNA is TGTGCCAGCAGCCGGGGACTGATTCAGCCCCAGCATTTT. Translation: CASSRGLIQPQHF. The genes are TRBV6-5 and TRBJ1-5; TRBD1 might be the D (5 bases). V shed 6 bases and J shed 6 bases, with 12 bases lying between them. The CDR3 is 13 residues long. Germline V lookup: CDR1 MNHEY, CDR2 SVGAGI.

The rearrangement uses TRBV5-6 and TRBJ1-1; 8 bases are a match to TRBD1. Germline CDR1 and CDR2: SGHDT and YYEEEE. The CDR3 runs 14 residues. After removal of 3 bases from V and 5 bases from J, the junction contained 6 bases not matched to a gene. The CDR3 DNA follows: TGTGCCAGCAGCTCGACAGGGGTCGGGACTGAAGCTTTCTTT. Encoded protein: CASSSTGVGTEAFF.

CDR3: CASRRGNTEAFF. In nucleotides, the CDR3 is TGCGCCAGCCGGCGAGGGAACACTGAAGCTTTCTTT. The chain uses TRBV5-1 and TRBJ1-1; D unresolved. Germline lookup yields CDR1 SGHRS and CDR2 YFSETQ. The CDR3 loop spans 12 amino acids. Trimming took 7 bases from V and 1 from J, leaving 8 bases between them.

In this sample, this clone turned up a few times. The chain carries TRBV9 and TRBJ1-2; the match to TRBD1 covers 8 bases. Per the germline V gene, CDR1 is SGDLS and CDR2 is YYNGEE. This CDR3 contains 15 residues. V trimming: 0 bases; J trimming: 4 bases; junction bases outside the gene matches: 5. The CDR3 here is CASSVDGQGGYGYTF. The CDR3 DNA reads TGTGCCAGCAGCGTAGATGGACAGGGTGGCTATGGCTACACCTTC. The full variable domain, with the rest looked up from reference TRBV9 and TRBJ1-2, is DSGVTQTPKHLITATGQRVTLRCSPRSGDLSVYWYQQSLDQGLQFLIQYYNGEERAKGNILERFSAQQFPDLHSELNLSSLELGDSALYFCASSVDGQGGYGYTFGSGTRLTVV.

This rearrangement joins TRBV5-1 to TRBJ1-1, with D possibly matching TRBD1 (6 bases). CDR1 and CDR2 from the germline V gene are SGHRS and YFSETQ. The CDR3 is made up of 13 amino acids. Between the trimmed V and J ends, which lost 2 bases and 4 bases, there was a span of 9 bases. DNA for the CDR3: TGCGCCAGCAGCTTAGGGACATTCACTGAAGCTTTCTTT. It codes for CASSLGTFTEAFF.

The chain carries TRBV4-2 and TRBJ2-1; D possibly corresponds to TRBD2 (6 bases). The CDR3 is made up of 14 amino acids. Germline assignment: CDR1 LGHNA and CDR2 YNFKEQ. Trimming removed 4 bases at V and 1 base at J, with 8 bases between. The DNA for the CDR3 is TGTGCCAGCAGCCGAGGACTATCCTACAATGAGCAGTTCTTC. Translating gives CASSRGLSYNEQFF.

This clone was counted once. The genes are TRBV5-1 and TRBJ2-5; 15 nucleotides match TRBD2. Per germline, CDR1 SGHRS and CDR2 YFSETQ. The CDR3 extends over 16 amino acids. With V trimmed by 4 bases and J by 3 bases, 4 bases remained unmatched. This CDR3 reads CASSPGLAGGKETQYF. Written as DNA, the CDR3 is TGCGCCAGCAGCCCGGGACTAGCGGGAGGAAAAGAGACCCAGTACTTC. Complete variable domain (other parts from reference TRBV5-1 and TRBJ2-5): KAGVTQTPRYLIKTRGQQVTLSCSPISGHRSVSWYQQTPGQGLQFLFEYFSETQRNKGNFPGRFSGRQFSNSRSEMNVSTLELGDSALYLCASSPGLAGGKETQYFGPGTRLLVL.

The chain carries TRBV6-5 and TRBJ1-2, with TRBD1 identical over 8 bases. Trimming took 4 bases from V and 6 from J; bases not matched to a gene: 7. Germline CDR1 MNHEY, CDR2 SVGAGI. The length of the CDR3 is 14 residues. For the CDR3, the DNA is TGTGCCAGCAGTTTTCAGGGGGCGCCGGATGGCTACACCTTC. Translating gives CASSFQGAPDGYTF.

The chain carries TRBV7-9 and TRBJ2-7; TRBD2 is a possible D gene (6 bases). Looked up from germline, CDR1 is SEHNR and CDR2 is FQNEAQ (reference sequence). CDR3 length: 16 amino acids. V was shortened by 4 bases and J by 6 bases, with 22 bases between the two germline ends. CDR3 sequence: CASSSWERAIGAEQYF. The CDR3 DNA reads as TGTGCCAGCAGCTCATGGGAGCGGGCCATTGGAGCCGAGCAGTACTTC.

This sequence joins TRBV7-9 and TRBJ2-7; 7 nucleotides align to TRBD2. Trimming at V came to 5 bases and at J to 2 bases, leaving 12 bases not matched to a gene. Germline V lookup: CDR1 SEHNR, CDR2 FQNEAQ (reference sequence). The CDR3 is 16 residues long. The CDR3 region is CASSESRSGEPYEQYF. In DNA, the CDR3 is TGTGCCAGCAGCGAGTCGAGAAGCGGGGAACCCTACGAGCAGTACTTC.

Here the CDR3 DNA reads TGCGCCAGCAGCCAAGTGTCCGGGGGTGGGAGTGAAAAACTGTTTTTT. The encoded protein is CASSQVSGGGSEKLFF. This rearrangement joins TRBV4-1 to TRBJ1-4, with D maybe TRBD1 (5 bases). The CDR3 length is 16 residues. Germline V CDR1 and CDR2: MGHRA, YSYEKL. V lost 1 base, J lost 7 bases, and 16 bases lay in between.

V usage is TRBV5-1 and J usage is TRBJ2-5, with D maybe TRBD2 (6 bases). The CDR3 runs 12 residues. The germline V gene has CDR1 SGHRS and CDR2 YFSETQ. The V gene lost 4 bases and the J gene lost 7 bases, with 11 bases spanning the gap. The CDR3 is CASSPDGGTQYF. In nucleotides, the CDR3 is TGCGCCAGCAGCCCGGACGGGGGGACCCAGTACTTC.

V is TRBV5-4 and J is TRBJ2-1; no clear D gene. Germline V gene sequence: CDR1 SGHNT, CDR2 YYREEE (reference sequence). The V and J ends lost 0 bases and 2 bases respectively, with 6 bases between them. The CDR3 sequence is 14 residues long. Here the CDR3 DNA reads TGTGCCAGCAGCTTGGCACTGGCCTACAATGAGCAGTTCTTC. Translating gives CASSLALAYNEQFF. Supplemented by reference TRBV5-4 and TRBJ2-1, the full variable domain reads ETGVTQSPTHLIKTRGQQVTLRCSSQSGHNTVSWYQQALGQGPQFIFQYYREEENGRGNFPPRFSGLQFPNYSSELNVNALELDDSALYLCASSLALAYNEQFFGPGTRLTVL.